Shown below are 19 T cell receptor beta chains from a single sample sequenced in a study of blood T cell repertoires in COVID-19. Clones were sequenced by immunoSEQ multiplex PCR, and TCRdb holds only the in-frame ones, with some missing. The sample has over 150,000 clones; under 85% are singletons. The sequenced sample consisted of peripheral blood. The receptor set was obtained from a human donor in a cohort sampled during active COVID-19.

This clone was seen once. The rearrangement joins TRBV6-4 to TRBJ2-1, with TRBD2 matching over 12 bases. The CDR3 extends over 15 amino acids. Germline CDR1 reads MRHNA; CDR2 reads SNTAGT. Trimming at V came to 5 bases and at J to 7 bases, leaving 6 bases not matched to a gene. In DNA, the CDR3 is TGTGCCAGCAGTCTCCTAGCGGGGGGGCGTAATGAGCAGTTCTTC. Its protein product is CASSLLAGGRNEQFF.

The chain couples TRBV6-5 to TRBJ1-1; 7 bases are shared with TRBD1. V shed 6 bases and J 4 bases; nucleotides not matched to a gene: 11. The CDR3 contains 15 residues. Germline V lookup: CDR1 MNHEY, CDR2 SVGAGI. The CDR3 DNA follows: TGTGCCAGCAGCCCGACTAAGGACAGGACCACTGAAGCTTTCTTT. It is translated as CASSPTKDRTTEAFF.

The chain is built from TRBV15 and TRBJ2-5; D may be TRBD2 (5 bases). The germline gives CDR1 LNHNV, CDR2 YYDKDF (reference sequence). V lost 1 base to trimming and J lost 5 bases, with 17 bases between them. CDR3 length: 16 amino acids. The CDR3 nucleotides are TGTGCCACCAGCAGAGTTTCCGGGATGAAGTGGGAGACCCAGTACTTC. This codes for CATSRVSGMKWETQYF. Based on the CDR3 plus reference TRBV15 and TRBJ2-5, the full variable domain is DAMVIQNPRYQVTQFGKPVTLSCSQTLNHNVMYWYQQKSSQAPKLLFHYYDKDFNNEADTPDNFQSRRPNTSFCFLDIRSPGLGDTAMYLCATSRVSGMKWETQYFGPGTRLLVL.

The CDR3 here is CASTPGTGAGEKLFF. In DNA form, the CDR3 reads TGTGCCAGTACGCCAGGAACAGGGGCAGGGGAAAAACTGTTTTTT. The V call is TRBV19, the J call TRBJ1-4; 7 bases are shared with TRBD1. CDR1 is LNHDA and CDR2 is SQIVND in the germline V gene (reference sequence). V gave up 7 bases and J gave up 8 bases; unmatched junction bases: 13. The CDR3 length is 15 residues.

The chain combines TRBV19 with TRBJ2-7; 8 nucleotides align to TRBD1. The V gene's germline CDR1 is LNHDA and CDR2 SQIVND (reference sequence). J gave up 4 bases and V 0 bases, and 8 bases lay outside the gene matches. The CDR3 runs to 16 residues. The CDR3 sequence is CASSIDLAQGVYEQYF. CDR3 nucleotides: TGTGCCAGTAGTATAGATCTGGCACAGGGGGTGTACGAGCAGTACTTC.

This clone has a single count. The chain carries TRBV4-1 and TRBJ1-4; the match to TRBD1 covers 7 bases. The V gene's germline CDR1 is MGHRA and CDR2 YSYEKL. The CDR3 extends over 19 amino acids. J was trimmed by 8 bases and V by 2 bases; bases with no gene match: 20. CDR3 in DNA: TGCGCCAGCAGCCAAACCGGGACACTTGACAGGGTCGGCTACGAAAAACTGTTTTTT. Translation: CASSQTGTLDRVGYEKLFF.

The rearrangement links TRBV11-2 to TRBJ2-7; TRBD1 matches at 7 bases. This CDR3 has 16 amino acids. CDR1 is SGHAT and CDR2 is FQNNGV in the germline V gene. V was clipped by 0 bases and J by 9 bases; unmatched bases: 14. In nucleotides, the CDR3 is TGTGCCAGCAGCTTAGATCTGGGGGCTGGTACAGGGGCGCAGTACTTC. Translating gives CASSLDLGAGTGAQYF.

The V and J genes are TRBV6-2 or TRBV6-3 and TRBJ2-7, with TRBD2 identical over 9 bases. CDR1 is MNHEY, CDR2 SVGEGT, per germline. J gave up 5 bases and V 1 base, and 3 bases lay outside the gene matches. This CDR3 spans 14 amino acids. DNA of the CDR3: TGTGCCAGCAGTTACTACCTAGCGGGGCACGAGCAGTACTTC. Its translation is CASSYYLAGHEQYF.

The chain employs TRBV4-1 and TRBJ2-7, with a weak D call TRBD1 (5 bases). This CDR3 region has 14 residues. CDR1 and CDR2 from the germline V gene are MGHRA and YSYEKL. Trimming shortened V by 4 bases and J by 3 bases, and 13 bases separated the two germline ends. DNA of the CDR3: TGCGCCAGCAGCCTACACTATCAGGGCTACGAGCAGTACTTC. It specifies CASSLHYQGYEQYF.

V is TRBV10-2 and J is TRBJ2-7; D ambiguous. V was pared by 1 base and J by 0 bases, with 4 bases between. The CDR3 loop spans 13 amino acids. Germline V CDR1 and CDR2: WSHSY, SAAADI. Here the CDR3 reads CASSELYSYEQYF. CDR3 in DNA: TGCGCCAGCAGTGAGTTGTACTCCTACGAGCAGTACTTC.

This clone was counted between two and nine times. The chain employs TRBV21-1 and TRBJ1-5; the listed D gene, TRBD1, was not tested against the DNA. TRBV21-1 is described as a pseudogene. CDR3 length: 13 amino acids. Here the CDR3 reads CASSTQGDQPQHF. The CDR3 coding sequence is TGTGCCAGCAGCACACAGGGAGATCAGCCCCAGCATTTT.

This clone appeared once. The V call is TRBV18, the J call TRBJ2-7, with 7 bases matching TRBD1. Per the germline V gene, CDR1 is KGHSH and CDR2 is LQKENI. Trimming at V came to 3 bases and at J to 5 bases, leaving 7 bases not matched to a gene. This CDR3 contains 14 residues. The CDR3: CASSPLTGINEQYF. In DNA form, the CDR3 reads TGTGCCAGCTCACCCCTGACAGGGATTAACGAGCAGTACTTC. The whole variable domain, filled in from reference TRBV18 and TRBJ2-7, reads NAGVMQNPRHLVRRRGQEARLRCSPMKGHSHVYWYRQLPEEGLKFMVYLQKENIIDESGMPKERFSAEFPKEGPSILRIQQVVRGDSAAYFCASSPLTGINEQYFGPGTRLTVT.

Details on this clone: The sample contains more than one DNA sequence encoding this CDR3. V usage is TRBV12-3 or TRBV12-4 and J usage is TRBJ2-7, with D tentatively TRBD2 (6 bases). This CDR3 comprises 13 residues. Trimming pared 3 bases from V and 1 base from J, leaving 7 bases between. The CDR3 protein is CASSFGLSYEQYF. The CDR3 DNA reads TGTGCCAGCAGTTTTGGACTATCCTACGAGCAGTACTTC.

The chain has TRBV6-2 or TRBV6-3 and TRBJ1-2, with 7 bases matching TRBD1. The CDR3 length is 16 residues. The germline V gene has CDR1 MNHEY and CDR2 SVGEGT. With V trimmed by 3 bases and J by 4 bases, 11 bases remained unmatched. Written as DNA, the CDR3 is TGTGCCAGCAGTTATCCAAAGACAGGGTTGGCCTATGGCTACACCTTC. Its protein is CASSYPKTGLAYGYTF.

This clone has ten or more counts. This chain connects TRBV10-2 to TRBJ2-7; tentatively, D is TRBD1 (6 bases). Trimming left V 3 bases short and J 0 bases short, with 12 bases between. This CDR3 spans 15 amino acids. CDR1 and CDR2 from the germline V gene are WSHSY and SAAADI. The CDR3 nucleotides are TGCGCCAGCAGTGATATAACAGGGTACTCCTACGAGCAGTACTTC. Protein product: CASSDITGYSYEQYF.

The chain employs TRBV5-1 and TRBJ1-6; D not resolved. V lost 0 bases and J lost 6, with 7 bases in between. Germline V lookup: CDR1 SGHRS, CDR2 YFSETQ. The CDR3 spans 14 residues. The CDR3 nucleotides are TGCGCCAGCAGCTTGGGAGGGCCTAATTCACCCCTCCACTTT. This gives the protein CASSLGGPNSPLHF.

J is TRBJ2-5 and V is TRBV24-1, with TRBD2 matching over 7 bases. V dropped 7 bases and J dropped 3; count of bases not matched to a gene: 10. This CDR3 comprises 15 residues. Per germline, CDR1 KGHDR and CDR2 SFDVKD. CDR3 in amino acids: CATSAGGGPKETQYF. DNA of the CDR3: TGTGCCACCAGCGCCGGCGGGGGTCCGAAAGAGACCCAGTACTTC.

In regard to this clone: Additional DNA sequences in this sample encode the identical CDR3. J is TRBJ1-2 and V is TRBV4-1, with no clear D. Germline CDR1 reads MGHRA; CDR2 reads YSYEKL. The germline V and J ends were trimmed by 0 bases and 0 bases, with 11 bases remaining between them. This CDR3 has 16 amino acids. The CDR3 loop is CASSQDGHLTNYGYTF. CDR3 in DNA: TGCGCCAGCAGCCAAGATGGGCACTTGACTAACTATGGCTACACCTTC.

This chain connects TRBV7-2 to TRBJ2-4; 8 bases map to TRBD2. This CDR3 comprises 19 residues. V lost 3 bases and J lost 6; bases outside the gene matches: 19. Germline V gene lookup returns CDR1 SGHTA and CDR2 FQGNSA. The CDR3 nucleotides are TGTGCCAGCAGCTTGGAGGCCGGGGGGGTAAGAAGTTTTGGAAACATTCAGTACTTC. Amino acid sequence: CASSLEAGGVRSFGNIQYF. Combining the CDR3 with reference TRBV7-2 and TRBJ2-4 gives the whole variable domain GAGVSQSPSNKVTEKGKDVELRCDPISGHTALYWYRQSLGQGLEFLIYFQGNSAPDKSGLPSDRFSAERTGGSVSTLTIQRTQQEDSAVYLCASSLEAGGVRSFGNIQYFGAGTRLSVL.